The rows below give T cell receptor beta chains drawn from one sample of a study of CD8 T cells in Susac syndrome. In TCRdb, the immunoSEQ multiplex PCR reads were re-called with MiXCR into one record per CDR3 protein. The sample shows under 550,000 distinct CDR3 sequences, 85% to 90% of them seen only once. The sequencing sample was made of CD8+ T cells from PBMCs. These receptors were taken from a human donor with multiple sclerosis. The CDR3 runs from the conserved cysteine through the conserved F or W. A D gene is named only where the DNA matches it firmly. The size of a clone is reported for some rows only, either as once, few or many, or as a class for expanded clones.

D gene: -; V gene: TRBV12-3/TRBV12-4; clone size: -; J gene: TRBJ1-1; CDR3 protein: CASSLGATRFGNTEAFF; CDR3 DNA: TGTGCCAGCAGTTTAGGGGCGACGCGATTTGGGAACACTGAAGCTTTCTTT
D gene: TRBD2; V gene: TRBV28; clone size: -; J gene: TRBJ2-1; CDR3 protein: CASRAPGLAGGLSSYNEQFF; CDR3 DNA: TGTGCCAGCAGGGCCCCGGGACTAGCGGGAGGACTAAGCTCCTACAATGAGCAGTTCTTC
D gene: -; V gene: TRBV27; clone size: -; J gene: TRBJ1-4; CDR3 protein: CASSLSVDSATNEKLFF; CDR3 DNA: TGTGCCAGCAGTCTCAGCGTCGACAGTGCGACTAATGAAAAACTGTTTTTT
D gene: -; V gene: TRBV29-1; clone size: -; J gene: TRBJ2-2; CDR3 protein: CSVGWGTGELFF; CDR3 DNA: TGCAGCGTTGGGTGGGGAACCGGGGAGCTGTTTTTT
D gene: TRBD1; V gene: TRBV12-3/TRBV12-4; clone size: -; J gene: TRBJ2-1; CDR3 protein: CASTFGTGIHEQFF; CDR3 DNA: TGTGCCAGCACTTTCGGGACAGGTATACATGAGCAGTTCTTC
D gene: TRBD1; V gene: TRBV27; clone size: once; J gene: TRBJ2-5; CDR3 protein: CASRYTGVEETQYF; CDR3 DNA: TGTGCCAGCAGGTATACAGGGGTAGAAGAGACCCAGTACTTC
D gene: TRBD2; V gene: TRBV20-1; clone size: -; J gene: TRBJ2-7; CDR3 protein: CSAREERGGAYEQYF; CDR3 DNA: TGCAGTGCTAGGGAAGAGCGGGGGGGAGCCTACGAGCAGTACTTC
D gene: -; V gene: TRBV10-3; clone size: once; J gene: TRBJ2-7; CDR3 protein: CAISESKSDGFYEQYF; CDR3 DNA: TGTGCCATCAGTGAGTCGAAGTCTGACGGATTTTACGAGCAGTACTTC
D gene: -; V gene: TRBV19; clone size: -; J gene: TRBJ2-7; CDR3 protein: CASSTDLQRTPYEQYF; CDR3 DNA: TGTGCCAGTAGTACAGACTTGCAGCGGACCCCCTACGAGCAGTACTTC
D gene: TRBD2; V gene: TRBV10-2; clone size: -; J gene: TRBJ2-1; CDR3 protein: CASSAPPSGGAPYNEQFF; CDR3 DNA: TGCGCCAGCAGCGCCCCTCCCAGCGGGGGGGCCCCCTACAATGAGCAGTTCTTC